This T cell receptor beta chain was recorded in a study of blood T cell repertoires in COVID-19. The protocol was immunoSEQ multiplex PCR, while the TCRdb copy is restricted to in-frame clones and leaves out a portion. The sample gives a few hundred thousand clones, 75% to 90% of which show up once; around 2.1% is in the top ten. V lost 5 bases to trimming and J lost 2 bases; unmatched junction nucleotides: 1. The CDR3 loop spans 14 amino acids. Germline V gives CDR1 LNHDA, CDR2 SQIVND (reference sequence). This receptor was identified in a woman in her twenties or thirties who had recovered from COVID-19. V usage is TRBV19 and J usage is TRBJ1-2, with TRBD1 matching 11 bases. Sequencing was carried out using peripheral blood. The CDR3 sequence: CASSRTGGNYGYTF. CDR3 DNA sequence: TGTGCCAGTAGTCGGACAGGGGGCAACTATGGCTACACCTTC. Variable domain in full (rest from reference TRBV19 and TRBJ1-2): DGGITQSPKYLFRKEGQNVTLSCEQNLNHDAMYWYRQDPGQGLRLIYYSQIVNDFQKGDIAEGYSVSREKKESFPLTVTSAQKNPTAFYLCASSRTGGNYGYTFGSGTRLTVV.